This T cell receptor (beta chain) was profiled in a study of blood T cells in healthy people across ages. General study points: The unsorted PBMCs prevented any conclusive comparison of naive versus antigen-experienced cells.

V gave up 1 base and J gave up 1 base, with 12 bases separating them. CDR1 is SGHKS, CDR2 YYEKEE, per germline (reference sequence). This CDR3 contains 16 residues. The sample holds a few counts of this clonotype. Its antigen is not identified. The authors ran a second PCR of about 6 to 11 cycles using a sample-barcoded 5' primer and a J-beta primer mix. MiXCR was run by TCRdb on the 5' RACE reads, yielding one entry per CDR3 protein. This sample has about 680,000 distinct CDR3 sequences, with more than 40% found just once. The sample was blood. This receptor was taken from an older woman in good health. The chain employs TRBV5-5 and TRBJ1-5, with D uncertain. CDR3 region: CASSLYGSQSNQPQHF. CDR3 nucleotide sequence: TGTGCCAGCAGCTTGTATGGCAGCCAAAGCAATCAGCCCCAGCATTTT.